These 2 T cell receptor beta chains share one sample of origin, sequenced in a study of cytomegalovirus exposure and HLA in healthy donors. PCR was performed using 60 Vbeta and 13 Jbeta primers. The method was immunoSEQ multiplex PCR; TCRdb's version includes in-frame clones alone and lacks a portion of them. This table has tens of thousands of clones, around 62% appearing once. The specimen sequenced was PBMCs. The receptors shown here come from a male donor in good health and CMV-seropositive.

The chain carries TRBV7-9 and TRBJ1-2, with D possibly TRBD1 on 5 matching bases. There are 13 residues in the CDR3. Germline V gene data show CDR1 as SEHNR and CDR2 as FQNEAQ (reference sequence). V lost 0 bases to trimming and J lost 4 bases, with 6 bases between them. CDR3 nucleotide sequence: TGTGCCAGCAGCTTAGCCCAGGGCTATGGCTACACCTTC. Translating gives CASSLAQGYGYTF.

This rearrangement joins TRBV7-9 to TRBJ1-1, with a tentative D call TRBD1 (6 bases). This CDR3 has 11 residues. CDR1 is SEHNR, CDR2 FQNEAQ, per germline (reference sequence). V lost 6 bases, J lost 8 bases, and 10 bases lay in between. CDR3 DNA sequence: TGTGCCAGCAGGGGGACAAGGGAAGCTTTCTTT. Its translation: CASRGTREAFF.